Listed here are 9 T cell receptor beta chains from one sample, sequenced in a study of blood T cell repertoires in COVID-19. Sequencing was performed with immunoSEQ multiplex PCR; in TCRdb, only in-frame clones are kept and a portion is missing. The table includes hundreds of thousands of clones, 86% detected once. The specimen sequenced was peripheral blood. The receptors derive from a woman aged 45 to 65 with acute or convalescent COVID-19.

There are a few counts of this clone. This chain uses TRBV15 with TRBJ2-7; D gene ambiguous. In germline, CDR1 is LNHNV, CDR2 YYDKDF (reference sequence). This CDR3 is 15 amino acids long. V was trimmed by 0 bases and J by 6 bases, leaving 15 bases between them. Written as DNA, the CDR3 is TGTGCCACCAGCAGAGATGCAGGCTACACCGTCGAGCAGTACTTC. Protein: CATSRDAGYTVEQYF.

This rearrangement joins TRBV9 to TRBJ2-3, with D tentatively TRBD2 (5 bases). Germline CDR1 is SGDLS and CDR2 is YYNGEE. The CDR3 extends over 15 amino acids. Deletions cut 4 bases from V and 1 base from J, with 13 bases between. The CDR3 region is CASSIRGSGTDTQYF. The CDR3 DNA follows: TGTGCCAGCAGCATCCGGGGTAGCGGCACAGATACGCAGTATTTT.

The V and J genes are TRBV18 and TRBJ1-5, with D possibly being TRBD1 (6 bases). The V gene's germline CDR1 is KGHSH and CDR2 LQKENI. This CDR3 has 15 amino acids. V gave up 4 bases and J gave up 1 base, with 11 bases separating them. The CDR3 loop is CASSLDSASNQPQHF. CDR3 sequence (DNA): TGTGCCAGCTCACTGGACAGTGCGAGCAATCAGCCCCAGCATTTT.

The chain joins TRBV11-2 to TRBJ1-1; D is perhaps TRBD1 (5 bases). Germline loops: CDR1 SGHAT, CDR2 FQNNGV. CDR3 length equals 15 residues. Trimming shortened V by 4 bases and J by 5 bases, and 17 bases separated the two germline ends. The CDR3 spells CASSSNAGGGTEAFF. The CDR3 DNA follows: TGTGCCAGCAGCTCGAACGCGGGGGGGGGAACTGAAGCTTTCTTT.

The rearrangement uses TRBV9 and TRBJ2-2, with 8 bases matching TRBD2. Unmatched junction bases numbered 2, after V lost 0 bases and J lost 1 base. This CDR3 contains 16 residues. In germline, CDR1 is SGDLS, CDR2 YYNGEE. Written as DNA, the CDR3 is TGTGCCAGCAGCGTAGAACTAGCGGAGAACACCGGGGAGCTGTTTTTT. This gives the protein CASSVELAENTGELFF.

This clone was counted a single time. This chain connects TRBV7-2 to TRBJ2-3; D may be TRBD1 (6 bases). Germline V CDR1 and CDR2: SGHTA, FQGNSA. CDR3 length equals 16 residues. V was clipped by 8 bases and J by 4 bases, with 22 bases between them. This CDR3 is CASSLVAGEMADTQYF. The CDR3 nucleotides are TGTGCCAGCTCCCTGGTGGCAGGGGAGATGGCAGATACGCAGTATTTT.

The chain's CDR3 is CASSPGQGKGYGYTF. In nucleotides, the CDR3 is TGTGCCAGCAGCCCCGGGCAGGGAAAGGGCTATGGCTACACCTTC. The J gene is TRBJ1-2, the V gene TRBV7-9; D might be TRBD1 (5 bases). Trimming pared 5 bases from V and 4 bases from J, leaving 17 bases between. This CDR3 is 15 amino acids long. Germline V CDR1 and CDR2: SEHNR, FQNEAQ (reference sequence). Using reference TRBV7-9 and TRBJ1-2 for the parts outside the CDR3, the full variable domain is DTGVSQNPRHKITKRGQNVTFRCDPISEHNRLYWYRQTLGQGPEFLTYFQNEAQLEKSRLLSDRFSAERPKGSFSTLEIQRTEQGDSAMYLCASSPGQGKGYGYTFGSGTRLTVV.

The CDR3 coding sequence is TGTGCCAGCAGCTATCGGTGGGGCCTTTGGAATTCACCCCTCCACTTT. It codes for CASSYRWGLWNSPLHF. The rearrangement joins TRBV5-8 to TRBJ1-6; a weak D match, TRBD1 (5 bases). Trimming removed 3 bases from V and 7 bases from J, with 17 bases in between. The CDR3 has 16 amino acids. The V gene's germline CDR1 is SGHTS and CDR2 YDEGEE.

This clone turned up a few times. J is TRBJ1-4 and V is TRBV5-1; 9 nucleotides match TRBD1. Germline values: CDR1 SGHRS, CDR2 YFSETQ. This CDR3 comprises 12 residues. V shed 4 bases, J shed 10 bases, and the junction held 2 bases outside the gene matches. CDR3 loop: CASSTGGGKLFF. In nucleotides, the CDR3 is TGCGCCAGCAGCACAGGGGGCGGAAAACTGTTTTTT.